The 14 T cell receptor beta chains presented below share a single source sample, sequenced in a study of TIL therapy for anti-PD-1-resistant metastatic lung cancer. Time point: pre-treatment sample, taken before nivolumab and TIL therapy. The libraries were made with immunoSEQ v3. The data were produced by immunoSEQ multiplex PCR, yet TCRdb's version contains in-frame clones alone and is incomplete. Of roughly 58,000 clones listed, more than 80% are singletons. The sequencing used blood, collected at baseline. All receptors derive from a person aged 25 to 85 with non-small cell lung cancer.

The CDR3 is CASSQGSMASGSLETQYF. CDR3 DNA: TGTGCCAGCAGCCAAGGGAGTATGGCTAGCGGGAGCCTAGAGACCCAGTACTTC. This chain uses TRBV3-1 (or the pseudogene TRBV3-2) with TRBJ2-5, with 10 bases that match TRBD2. This CDR3 comprises 18 residues. CDR1 LGHDT and CDR2 YNNKEL come from the germline V gene (reference sequence). With 1 base clipped from V and 4 bases from J, the junction kept 12 bases outside the gene matches.

The rearrangement joins TRBV7-8 to TRBJ2-3; the D gene is possibly TRBD1 (6 bases). This CDR3 is built from 18 residues. Looked up from germline, CDR1 is SGHVS and CDR2 is FQNEAQ. V lost 2 bases, J lost 0 bases, and 18 bases lay in between. CDR3 nucleotides: TGTGCCAGCAGCTTACCGCCGGGACACTTAATTAGCACAGATACGCAGTATTTT. This encodes CASSLPPGHLISTDTQYF.

This chain connects TRBV6-6 to TRBJ1-4, with D perhaps matching TRBD1 (5 bases). There are 15 residues in the CDR3. The V end was cut by 5 bases, the J end by 8 bases, with 18 bases between. The germline V gene encodes CDR1 MNHNY and CDR2 SVGAGI (reference sequence). CDR3 in DNA: TGTGCCAGCAGTCGCCGCGGGGGGGAAGGAGAAAAACTGTTTTTT. It is translated as CASSRRGGEGEKLFF.

V usage is TRBV12-3 or TRBV12-4 and J usage is TRBJ1-4; possibly TRBD1 for D (5 bases). V lost 3 bases and J 11 bases, leaving 13 bases between the germline ends. CDR3 length: 13 amino acids. The CDR3 nucleotides are TGTGCCAGCAGTTTGAGGGGCAGGGAGAAACTGTTTTTT. Translation: CASSLRGREKLFF.

This rearrangement joins TRBV3-1 (or the pseudogene TRBV3-2) to TRBJ2-7, with 7 bases aligning to TRBD1. V dropped 4 bases and J dropped 2; count of bases not matched to a gene: 8. CDR1 is LGHDT, CDR2 YNNKEL, per germline (reference sequence). CDR3 size: 15 residues. DNA of the CDR3: TGTGCCAGCAGCCCGGGACAGAACACCGCCTACGAGCAGTACTTC. It translates to CASSPGQNTAYEQYF.

The chain combines TRBV5-1 with TRBJ2-7; 9 bases match TRBD1. The germline CDR1 and CDR2 sequences are SGHRS and YFSETQ. V shed 0 bases, J shed 5 bases, and the junction held 6 bases outside the gene matches. The length of the CDR3 is 15 residues. CDR3 loop: CASSLVTGGFNEQYF. The CDR3 DNA follows: TGCGCCAGCAGCTTGGTAACAGGGGGCTTCAACGAGCAGTACTTC. Full variable domain (outside the CDR3, taken from reference TRBV5-1 and TRBJ2-7): KAGVTQTPRYLIKTRGQQVTLSCSPISGHRSVSWYQQTPGQGLQFLFEYFSETQRNKGNFPGRFSGRQFSNSRSEMNVSTLELGDSALYLCASSLVTGGFNEQYFGPGTRLTVT.

By share, this clone counts as medium-sized. CDR3: CASSGWGTGNEQYF. CDR3 coding DNA: TGTGCCAGCAGCGGCTGGGGGACAGGGAACGAGCAGTACTTC. This rearrangement joins TRBV7-9 to TRBJ2-7, with TRBD1 matching 9 bases. This CDR3 contains 14 residues. The germline gives CDR1 SEHNR, CDR2 FQNEAQ (reference sequence). The J segment lost 5 bases and the V segment lost 5 bases, leaving 7 bases of the junction unmatched. Together with reference TRBV7-9 and TRBJ2-7, the CDR3 gives the full variable domain: DTGVSQNPRHKITKRGQNVTFRCDPISEHNRLYWYRQTLGQGPEFLTYFQNEAQLEKSRLLSDRFSAERPKGSFSTLEIQRTEQGDSAMYLCASSGWGTGNEQYFGPGTRLTVT.

The chain couples TRBV30 to TRBJ1-2, with 7 bases fitting TRBD1. V shed 3 bases and J 0 bases; nucleotides not matched to a gene: 4. The CDR3 extends over 14 amino acids. Germline V lookup: CDR1 GTSNPN, CDR2 SVGIG (reference sequence). This CDR3 is CAWSGDRANYGYTF. In nucleotides, the CDR3 is TGTGCCTGGAGCGGGGACAGAGCTAACTATGGCTACACCTTC.

The chain recombines TRBV25-1 with TRBJ1-5, with D perhaps TRBD1 (6 bases). Germline V gives CDR1 MGHDK, CDR2 SYGVNS. The CDR3 is made up of 14 amino acids. V shed 4 bases and J shed 2 bases, with 9 bases lying between them. The CDR3 DNA reads as TGTGCCAGCAGTGTACAGGGTGGCAATCAGCCCCAGCATTTT. It specifies CASSVQGGNQPQHF.

This chain uses TRBV4-1 with TRBJ2-7; TRBD2 is a possible D gene (6 bases). The CDR3 has 15 residues. Trimming left V 3 bases short and J 3 bases short, with 15 bases between. Germline V lookup: CDR1 MGHRA, CDR2 YSYEKL. The CDR3 is CASSQGGDPFYEQYF. CDR3 nucleotides: TGCGCCAGCAGCCAGGGGGGAGATCCGTTCTACGAGCAGTACTTC.

This sequence joins TRBV15 and TRBJ1-2; 7 nucleotides align to TRBD1. CDR1 is LNHNV, CDR2 YYDKDF, per germline (reference sequence). The ends lost 3 bases at V and 6 bases at J; junction bases unmatched: 7. The CDR3 has 14 residues. CDR3 in amino acids: CATSRGQSTDGYTF. CDR3 coding DNA: TGTGCCACCAGCAGGGGACAGTCTACGGATGGCTACACCTTC. The entire variable domain, with the rest obtained from reference TRBV15 and TRBJ1-2, is as follows: DAMVIQNPRYQVTQFGKPVTLSCSQTLNHNVMYWYQQKSSQAPKLLFHYYDKDFNNEADTPDNFQSRRPNTSFCFLDIRSPGLGDTAMYLCATSRGQSTDGYTFGSGTRLTVV.

V and J are TRBV4-1 and TRBJ2-5, with D hard to call. V was trimmed by 4 bases and J by 13 bases, leaving 16 bases between them. The germline CDR1 and CDR2 sequences are MGHRA and YSYEKL. This CDR3 has 12 residues. CDR3 sequence reads: CASSPPGGRGYF. The CDR3 region has the DNA TGCGCCAGCAGCCCGCCCGGCGGAAGAGGGTACTTC.

The chain combines TRBV7-3 with TRBJ2-5, with 7 bases aligning to TRBD1. Germline V gene sequence: CDR1 SGHTA, CDR2 FQGTGA. The CDR3 is 13 amino acids. Germline trimming cut 5 bases from V and 3 bases from J; bases unmatched to any gene: 3. The CDR3 is CASSLDREETQYF. CDR3 nucleotide sequence: TGTGCCAGCAGCCTCGACAGGGAAGAGACCCAGTACTTC.

The chain carries TRBV19 and TRBJ2-2, with TRBD2 identical over 10 bases. CDR1 is LNHDA and CDR2 is SQIVND in the germline V gene (reference sequence). This CDR3 region has 19 residues. The ends lost 6 bases at V and 0 bases at J; junction bases unmatched: 13. The CDR3 DNA reads TGTGCCAGTAGGAGAAGGACTAGCGGCCAATCCGCGAACACCGGGGAGCTGTTTTTT. It encodes CASRRRTSGQSANTGELFF.